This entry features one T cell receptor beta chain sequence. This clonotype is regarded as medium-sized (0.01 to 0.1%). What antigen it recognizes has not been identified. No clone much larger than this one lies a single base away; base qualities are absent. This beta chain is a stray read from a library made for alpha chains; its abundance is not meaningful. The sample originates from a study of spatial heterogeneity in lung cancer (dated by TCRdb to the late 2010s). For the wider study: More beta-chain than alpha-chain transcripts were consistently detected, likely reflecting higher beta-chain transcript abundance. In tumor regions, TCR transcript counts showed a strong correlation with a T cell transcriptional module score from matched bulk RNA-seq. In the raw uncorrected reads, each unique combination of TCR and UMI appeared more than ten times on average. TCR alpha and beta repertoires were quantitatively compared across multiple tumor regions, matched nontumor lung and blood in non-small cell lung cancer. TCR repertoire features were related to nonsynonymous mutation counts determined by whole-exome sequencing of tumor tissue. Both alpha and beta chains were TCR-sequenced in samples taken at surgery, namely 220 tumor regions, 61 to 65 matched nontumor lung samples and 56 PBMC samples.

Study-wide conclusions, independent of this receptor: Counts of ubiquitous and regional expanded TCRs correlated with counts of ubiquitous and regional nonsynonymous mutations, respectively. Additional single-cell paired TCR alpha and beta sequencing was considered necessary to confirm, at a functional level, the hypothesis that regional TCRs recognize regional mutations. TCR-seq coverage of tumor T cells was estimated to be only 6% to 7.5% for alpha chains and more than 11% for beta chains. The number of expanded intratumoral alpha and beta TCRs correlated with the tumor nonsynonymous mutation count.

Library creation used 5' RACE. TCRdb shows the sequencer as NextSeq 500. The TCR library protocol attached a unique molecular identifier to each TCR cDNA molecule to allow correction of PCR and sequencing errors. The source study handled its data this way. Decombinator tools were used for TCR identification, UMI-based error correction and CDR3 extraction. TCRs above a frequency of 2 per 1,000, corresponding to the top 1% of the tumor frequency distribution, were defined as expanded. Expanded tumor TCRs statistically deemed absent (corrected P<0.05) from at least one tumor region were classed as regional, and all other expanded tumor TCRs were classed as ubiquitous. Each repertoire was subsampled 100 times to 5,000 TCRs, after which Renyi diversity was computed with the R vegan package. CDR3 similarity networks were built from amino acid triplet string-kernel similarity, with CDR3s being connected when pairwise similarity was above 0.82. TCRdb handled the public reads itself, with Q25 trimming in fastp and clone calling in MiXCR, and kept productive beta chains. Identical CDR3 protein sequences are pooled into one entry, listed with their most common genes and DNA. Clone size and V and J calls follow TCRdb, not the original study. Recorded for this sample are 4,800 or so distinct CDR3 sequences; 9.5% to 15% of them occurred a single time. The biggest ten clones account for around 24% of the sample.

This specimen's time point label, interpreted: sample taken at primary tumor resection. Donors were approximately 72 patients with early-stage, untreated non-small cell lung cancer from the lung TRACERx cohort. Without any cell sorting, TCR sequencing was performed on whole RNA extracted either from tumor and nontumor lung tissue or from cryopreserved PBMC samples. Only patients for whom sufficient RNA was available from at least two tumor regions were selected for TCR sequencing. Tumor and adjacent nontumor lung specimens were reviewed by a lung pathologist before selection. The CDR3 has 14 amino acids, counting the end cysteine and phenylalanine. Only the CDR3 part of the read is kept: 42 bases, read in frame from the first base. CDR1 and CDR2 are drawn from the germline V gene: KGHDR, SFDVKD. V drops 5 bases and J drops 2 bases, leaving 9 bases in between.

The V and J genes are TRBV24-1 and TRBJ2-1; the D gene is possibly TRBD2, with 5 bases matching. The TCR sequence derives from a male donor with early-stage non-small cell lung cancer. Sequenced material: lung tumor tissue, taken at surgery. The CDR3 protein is CATSAQRPYNEQFF. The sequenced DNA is TGTGCCACCAGTGCCCAGCGGCCCTACAATGAGCAGTTCTTC.